Shown below are 2 T cell receptor beta chains from a single sample sequenced in a study of blood T cell repertoires in COVID-19. The assay was immunoSEQ multiplex PCR, and TCRdb's table has in-frame clones only and misses some. The table shows 200,000 or so clones, with roughly 82% occurring only once. Input material: peripheral blood. Source of these receptors: a woman aged 25 to 39 with acute or convalescent COVID-19.

The chain carries TRBV28 and TRBJ1-2; 7 nucleotides match TRBD1. Germline V gene lookup returns CDR1 MDHEN and CDR2 SYDVKM. V dropped 4 bases and J dropped 4; count of bases not matched to a gene: 6. The CDR3 is 14 amino acids. The CDR3, as DNA: TGTGCCAGCAGTTGGGGACAGTCTTTCTATGGCTACACCTTC. Its protein is CASSWGQSFYGYTF.

Written as DNA, the CDR3 is TGTGCCAGCAGCCAGCCCGGGGGGATCTATGGCTACACCTTC. This encodes CASSQPGGIYGYTF. The chain has TRBV6-6 and TRBJ1-2, with a tentative D call TRBD1 (5 bases). The CDR3 extends over 14 amino acids. V lost 6 bases and J lost 4, with 15 bases in between. Germline V lookup: CDR1 MNHNY, CDR2 SVGAGI (reference sequence).